The rows below give T cell receptor beta chains drawn from one sample of a study of T-cell reconstitution after alpha-beta-depleted transplantation in children. TCRdb used MiXCR to reprocess the PCR reads, holding one entry per CDR3 protein. The profile covers approximately 82,000 distinct CDR3 sequences, with less than 20% appearing a single time and approximately 55% taken by the ten largest. The source material was PBMCs, mostly from graft donor cells, sampled 360 days after TCRalphabeta/CD19-depleted stem cell transplant. All receptors come from a male patient aged 2 to 10 who had a stem cell transplant for acute lymphoblastic leukemia, so the T cells may come from the graft donor. Both conserved end residues are part of each CDR3. A D gene is named only where the DNA matches it firmly. Clone size is not always given. Where it is, it says once, few, many or a class for expanded clones.

d_call,j_call,clone_size,v_call,cdr3_aa,cdr3_nt
TRBD2,TRBJ2-1,few,TRBV7-9,CACGGYDNEQFF,TGTGCCTGCGGGGGGTACGACAATGAGCAGTTCTTC
-,TRBJ2-1,-,TRBV20-1,CSARSGNSYNEQFF,TGCAGTGCTCGAAGCGGCAACTCCTACAATGAGCAGTTCTTC
TRBD1,TRBJ1-1,once,TRBV5-1,CASSFRGGTSTEAFF,TGCGCCAGCAGCTTCAGGGGGGGAACGAGCACTGAAGCTTTCTTT
-,TRBJ1-2,few,TRBV7-9,CASGNVGLNYGYTF,TGTGCCAGCGGGAACGTAGGACTGAACTATGGCTACACCTTC
TRBD1,TRBJ1-3,-,TRBV6-1,CASSADRGRGNTIYF,TGTGCCAGCAGCGCCGACAGGGGGCGAGGAAACACCATATATTTT
-,TRBJ2-2,few,TRBV4-2,CASSQPHHTNTGELFF,TGTGCCAGCAGCCAACCGCATCACACGAACACGGGGGAGCTGTTTTTT
-,TRBJ1-4,-,TRBV7-9,CASSSSDRYNEKLFF,TGTGCCAGCAGTTCCAGCGACAGATATAATGAAAAACTGTTTTTT
-,TRBJ2-1,many,TRBV9,CASSPVRRGGDNEQFF,TGTGCCAGCAGCCCCGTTAGGAGGGGGGGGGACAATGAGCAGTTCTTC
TRBD2,TRBJ2-1,many,TRBV5-1,CASSLLAGGGYNEQFF,TGCGCCAGCAGCTTGCTAGCGGGAGGCGGGTACAATGAGCAGTTCTTC
-,TRBJ1-1,-,TRBV10-3,CAISRTRENEAFF,TGTGCCATCAGCCGTACGCGGGAAAATGAAGCTTTCTTT
TRBD2,TRBJ2-1,few,TRBV20-1,CSARVGLVTFF,TGCAGTGCTAGGGTGGGACTAGTTACGTTCTTC
TRBD2,TRBJ2-7,-,TRBV19,CACSGNYEQYF,TGTGCCTGCAGCGGGAACTACGAGCAGTACTTC
-,TRBJ2-7,-,TRBV21-1,CASSVRTSGSYEQYF,TGTGCCAGCAGCGTCAGGACTAGCGGGTCCTACGAGCAGTACTTC
-,TRBJ2-7,many,TRBV15,CATSRWGDEQYF,TGTGCCACCAGCAGGTGGGGGGACGAGCAGTACTTC
TRBD2,TRBJ2-1,few,TRBV2,CASELAAFSYNEQFF,TGTGCCAGCGAGCTAGCGGCCTTCTCCTACAATGAGCAGTTCTTC
TRBD1,TRBJ1-1,few,TRBV12-3/TRBV12-4,CASSFGQGQAFF,TGTGCCAGCAGTTTTGGACAGGGGCAAGCTTTCTTT
TRBD2,TRBJ2-5,-,TRBV7-6,CASSLVAGPHWGFQETQYF,TGTGCCAGCAGCTTAGTAGCGGGACCTCATTGGGGATTTCAAGAGACCCAGTACTTC
-,TRBJ1-5,-,TRBV12-3/TRBV12-4,CASSVLRQVNQPQHF,TGTGCCAGCAGTGTCCTTAGACAGGTCAATCAGCCCCAGCATTTT
-,TRBJ2-1,many,TRBV29-1,CSSQRSRSYNEQFF,TGCAGCTCTCAGCGGAGCCGCTCCTACAATGAGCAGTTCTTC
TRBD1,TRBJ2-7,few,TRBV27,CASSVRTGRPYEQYF,TGTGCCAGCAGTGTGAGGACAGGACGTCCCTACGAGCAGTACTTC
-,TRBJ2-1,-,TRBV7-2,CASTHISLAQYEQFF,TGTGCCAGCACCCATATATCCTTAGCGCAATATGAGCAGTTCTTC
-,TRBJ1-4,-,TRBV5-1,CASSLAFNEKLFF,TGCGCCAGCAGCTTGGCGTTCAATGAAAAACTGTTTTTT
TRBD2,TRBJ2-1,-,TRBV20-1,CSAREGSGRYNEQFF,TGCAGTGCTAGAGAGGGTAGCGGGAGGTATAATGAGCAGTTCTTC
-,TRBJ1-1,-,TRBV7-9,CASSTSGTSMNTEAFF,TGTGCCAGCAGCACTTCCGGGACCTCCATGAACACTGAAGCTTTCTTT
TRBD1,TRBJ2-5,-,TRBV7-9,CASSLVRDSLKTQYF,TGTGCCAGCAGCTTAGTTAGGGACAGCCTGAAGACCCAGTACTTC
-,TRBJ2-1,many,TRBV12-3/TRBV12-4,CASSLERRTYNEQFF,TGTGCCAGCAGTTTGGAGCGGAGGACCTACAATGAGCAGTTCTTC
-,TRBJ2-3,-,TRBV2,CASRVYRGGTQYF,TGTGCCAGCAGAGTCTACAGGGGAGGCACGCAGTATTTT
TRBD1,TRBJ2-2,-,TRBV2,CASSALGGGRRARTGELFF,TGTGCCAGCAGTGCCCTAGGGGGCGGTCGAAGGGCTAGGACCGGGGAGCTGTTTTTT
-,TRBJ2-1,-,TRBV29-1,CSGDMTFEQFF,TGCAGCGGTGATATGACGTTTGAGCAGTTCTTC
TRBD1,TRBJ2-4,few,TRBV5-6,CASSPAPGQPPLAKNIQYF,TGTGCCAGCAGCCCGGCCCCGGGACAGCCCCCGCTAGCCAAAAACATTCAGTACTTC
-,TRBJ2-7,few,TRBV20-1,CSARDVGEQYF,TGCAGTGCTAGAGACGTGGGGGAGCAGTACTTC
-,TRBJ2-2,-,TRBV9,CASSVAENTGELFF,TGTGCCAGCAGCGTAGCAGAGAACACCGGGGAGCTGTTTTTT
-,TRBJ1-4,-,TRBV2,CASRGTGEKLFF,TGTGCCAGCAGGGGGACGGGTGAAAAACTGTTTTTT
-,TRBJ2-1,few,TRBV5-1,CASSNLKVSVSSYNEQFF,TGCGCCAGCAGCAACCTAAAAGTTAGCGTGAGCTCCTACAATGAGCAGTTCTTC
TRBD1,TRBJ2-5,-,TRBV7-6,CASSLGTGGETQYF,TGTGCCAGCAGCTTGGGGACAGGGGGTGAGACCCAGTACTTC
TRBD2,TRBJ2-1,few,TRBV5-1,CASSRLFHVAGGNNEQFF,TGCGCCAGCAGCCGGCTTTTCCATGTAGCGGGAGGCAACAATGAGCAGTTCTTC
-,TRBJ2-7,many,TRBV7-6,CASSFQPSYEQYF,TGTGCCAGCAGTTTTCAACCAAGCTACGAGCAGTACTTC
TRBD2,TRBJ2-1,-,TRBV6-4,CASSDSKAGTPRDQFF,TGTGCCAGCAGTGACTCGAAAGCGGGAACCCCAAGGGACCAGTTCTTC
-,TRBJ2-7,few,TRBV5-1,CASSLSGTGYEQYF,TGCGCCAGCAGCTTGTCGGGGACGGGCTACGAGCAGTACTTC
-,TRBJ1-5,-,TRBV20-1,CSASTGRGNQPQHF,TGCAGTGCTTCGACAGGTAGAGGCAATCAGCCCCAGCATTTT
-,TRBJ2-1,-,TRBV3-1,CASSQEGRDHNEQFF,TGTGCCAGCAGCCAAGAAGGGCGGGACCACAATGAGCAGTTCTTC
-,TRBJ2-3,many,TRBV10-2,CASSKSSVTDTQYF,TGCGCCAGCAGTAAGTCTAGCGTCACAGATACGCAGTATTTT
-,TRBJ2-7,-,TRBV20-1,CSGGGSYEQYF,TGCAGCGGCGGCGGCTCCTACGAGCAGTACTTC
-,TRBJ2-5,medium-sized,TRBV29-1,CSARTGETQYF,TGCAGCGCCCGAACGGGGGAGACCCAGTACTTC
-,TRBJ2-7,-,TRBV12-3/TRBV12-4,CASSLFFYEQYF,TGTGCCAGCAGTTTGTTTTTCTACGAGCAGTACTTC
-,TRBJ2-3,few,TRBV4-1,CASSLLAISDTQYF,TGCGCCAGCAGCCTACTCGCGATTTCAGATACGCAGTATTTT
-,TRBJ2-2,few,TRBV12-3/TRBV12-4,CASRPRAALFNTGELFF,TGTGCCAGCAGACCCCGGGCCGCCTTATTCAACACCGGGGAGCTGTTTTTT
TRBD1,TRBJ2-7,few,TRBV7-9,CASSLGDRAYF,TGTGCCAGCAGCTTAGGAGACAGGGCCTATTTC
TRBD1,TRBJ2-6,-,TRBV12-3/TRBV12-4,CASSGPPGQGPSGANVLTF,TGTGCCAGCAGCGGACCTCCGGGACAGGGCCCTTCTGGGGCCAACGTCCTGACTTTC
-,TRBJ2-7,many,TRBV13,CASSLGRAYEQYF,TGTGCCAGCAGCTTAGGCCGGGCATACGAGCAGTACTTC
-,TRBJ2-1,-,TRBV5-1,CASSLKVGRVEQFF,TGCGCCAGCAGCTTGAAGGTTGGGCGGGTCGAGCAGTTCTTC